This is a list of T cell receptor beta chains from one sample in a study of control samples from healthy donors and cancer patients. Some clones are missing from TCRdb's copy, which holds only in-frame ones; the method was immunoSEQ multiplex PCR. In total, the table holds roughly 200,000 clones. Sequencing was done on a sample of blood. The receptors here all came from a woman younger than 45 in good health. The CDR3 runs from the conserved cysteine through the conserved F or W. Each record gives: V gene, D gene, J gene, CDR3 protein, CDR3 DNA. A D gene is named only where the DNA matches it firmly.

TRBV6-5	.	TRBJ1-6	CASGLGGTNSPLHF	TGTGCCAGCGGTTTGGGGGGGACGAATTCACCCCTCCACTTT
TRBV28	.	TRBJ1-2	CASRPGILLGYTF	TGTGCCAGCAGACCAGGAATCCTGCTGGGCTACACCTTC
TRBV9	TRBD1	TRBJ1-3	CASSADRDGNTIYF	TGTGCCAGCAGCGCTGACAGGGATGGAAACACCATATATTTT
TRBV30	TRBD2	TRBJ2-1	CAWSHGTSGAYNEQFF	TGTGCCTGGAGTCACGGGACTAGCGGGGCTTATAATGAGCAGTTCTTC
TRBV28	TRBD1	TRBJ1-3	CASSPSGGGGNTIYF	TGTGCCAGCAGTCCCTCAGGGGGCGGTGGAAACACCATATATTTT
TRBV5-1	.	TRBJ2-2	CASRETENTGELFF	TGCGCCAGCCGCGAGACAGAGAACACCGGGGAGCTGTTTTTT
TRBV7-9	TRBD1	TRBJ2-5	CASRAGTGGFQETQYF	TGTGCCAGCAGGGCCGGGACAGGGGGTTTTCAAGAGACCCAGTACTTC
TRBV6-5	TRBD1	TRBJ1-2	CASSYGGGAYGYTF	TGTGCCAGCAGTTACGGAGGGGGCGCGTATGGCTACACCTTC
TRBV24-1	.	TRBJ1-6	CATKGSFSFSDSPLHF	TGTGCCACCAAAGGGAGTTTTTCCTTTTCGGATTCACCCCTCCACTTT
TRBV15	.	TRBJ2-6	CATSRESKSGANVLTF	TGTGCCACCAGCAGAGAAAGTAAATCTGGGGCCAACGTCCTGACTTTC
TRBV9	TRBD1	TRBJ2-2	CASSVGTGGANTGELFF	TGTGCCAGCAGCGTGGGGACAGGGGGGGCGAACACCGGGGAGCTGTTTTTT
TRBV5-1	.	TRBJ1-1	CASSLGQTNTEAFF	TGCGCCAGCAGCCTCGGTCAGACGAACACTGAAGCTTTCTTT
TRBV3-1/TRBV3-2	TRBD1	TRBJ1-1	CASSDRDRGTEAFF	TGTGCCAGCAGCGACCGGGACAGGGGGACTGAAGCTTTCTTT
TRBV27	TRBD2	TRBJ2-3	CASRKGGSDTQYF	TGTGCCAGCAGAAAGGGAGGGTCAGATACGCAGTATTTT
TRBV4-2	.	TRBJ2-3	CASSHPRADTQYF	TGTGCCAGCAGCCATCCTAGGGCAGATACGCAGTATTTT
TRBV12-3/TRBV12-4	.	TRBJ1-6	CASSTGTPPLHF	TGTGCCAGCAGTACCGGGACGCCACCCCTCCACTTT
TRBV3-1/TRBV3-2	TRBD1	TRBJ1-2	CASSQDDRANYGYTF	TGTGCCAGCAGCCAAGATGACAGGGCCAACTATGGCTACACCTTC
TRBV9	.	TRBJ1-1	CASSVGGESSSEAFF	TGTGCCAGCAGCGTAGGGGGGGAGAGCAGTTCTGAAGCTTTCTTT
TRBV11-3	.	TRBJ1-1	CASSWTANTEAFF	TGTGCCAGCAGCTGGACGGCGAACACTGAAGCTTTCTTT
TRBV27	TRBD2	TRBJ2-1	CASSRLANDEQFF	TGTGCCAGCAGTAGACTAGCGAACGATGAGCAGTTCTTC
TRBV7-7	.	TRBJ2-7	CASSQTTGYEQYF	TGTGCTAGCAGCCAGACGACAGGCTACGAGCAGTACTTC
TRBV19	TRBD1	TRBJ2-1	CATGTGTYNEQFF	TGTGCCACCGGGACAGGGACCTACAATGAGCAGTTCTTC
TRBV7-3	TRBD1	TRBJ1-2	CASSLIGQGARDGYTF	TGTGCCAGCAGCTTAATAGGACAGGGGGCAAGGGATGGCTACACCTTC
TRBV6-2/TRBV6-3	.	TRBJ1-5	CASSRTVDSNQPQHF	TGTGCCAGCAGTCGGACGGTAGATAGCAATCAGCCCCAGCATTTT
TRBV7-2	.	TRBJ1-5	CASSLGSRGNQPQHF	TGTGCCAGCAGCCTCGGGTCGCGGGGCAATCAGCCCCAGCATTTT
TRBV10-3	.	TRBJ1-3	CAIRSDVTGNTIYF	TGTGCCATCAGATCCGACGTAACTGGAAACACCATATATTTT
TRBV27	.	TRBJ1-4	CASSLTRGAGNEKLFF	TGTGCCAGCAGCCTCACGCGGGGCGCCGGTAATGAAAAACTGTTTTTT
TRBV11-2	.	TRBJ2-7	CASSFSFNEQYF	TGTGCCAGCAGCTTTAGTTTTAACGAGCAGTACTTC
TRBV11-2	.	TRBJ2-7	CASSVMRGAYEQYF	TGTGCCAGCAGCGTAATGAGAGGGGCCTACGAGCAGTACTTC
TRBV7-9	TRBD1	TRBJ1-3	CASSPRQGGFSGNTIYF	TGTGCCAGCAGCCCACGCCAGGGGGGGTTCTCTGGAAACACCATATATTTT
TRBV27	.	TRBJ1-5	CASSFRWVPQHF	TGTGCCAGCAGTTTCCGTTGGGTCCCCCAGCATTTT
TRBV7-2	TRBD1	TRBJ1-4	CASSLQGADEKLFF	TGTGCCAGCAGCTTACAGGGGGCAGATGAAAAACTGTTTTTT
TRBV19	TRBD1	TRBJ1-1	CASRLGQTEAFF	TGTGCCAGCAGGCTGGGACAGACCGAAGCTTTCTTT
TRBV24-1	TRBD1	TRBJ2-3	CATSDPGQGADTQYF	TGTGCCACCAGTGACCCTGGACAGGGCGCAGATACGCAGTATTTT
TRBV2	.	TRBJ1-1	CASSFLTGGDTEAFF	TGTGCCAGCAGTTTCCTGACAGGTGGGGACACTGAAGCTTTCTTT
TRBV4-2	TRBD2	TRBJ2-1	CASSQDPIAGGPHNEQFF	TGTGCCAGCAGCCAAGACCCTATAGCGGGGGGGCCTCACAATGAGCAGTTCTTC
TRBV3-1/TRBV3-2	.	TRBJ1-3	CASSQEWDLRAPGNTIYF	TGTGCCAGCAGCCAAGAATGGGACCTCCGGGCGCCTGGAAACACCATATATTTT
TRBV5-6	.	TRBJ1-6	CASSFRTSRSSYNSPLHF	TGTGCCAGCAGCTTCCGGACATCGAGGAGCTCCTATAATTCACCCCTCCACTTT
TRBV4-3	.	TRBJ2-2	CASSHRAPNTGELFF	TGCGCCAGCAGCCACAGGGCTCCGAACACCGGGGAGCTGTTTTTT
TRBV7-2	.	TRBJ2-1	CASSPRHRGYNEQFF	TGTGCCAGCAGCCCCAGACATAGGGGATACAATGAGCAGTTCTTC
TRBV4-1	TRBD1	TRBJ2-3	CASSQDPWTSGFLDDRADTQYF	TGCGCCAGCAGCCAAGATCCCTGGACTTCAGGGTTCTTAGATGACAGGGCAGATACGCAGTATTTT
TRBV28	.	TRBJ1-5	CASSSPTTRGQPQHF	TGTGCCAGCAGTTCCCCGACCACAAGAGGTCAGCCCCAGCATTTT
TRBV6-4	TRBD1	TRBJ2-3	CASSDLGDSNTDTQYF	TGTGCCAGCAGTGACTTGGGGGACAGCAACACAGATACGCAGTATTTT
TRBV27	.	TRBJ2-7	CASSLRGPGSYEQYF	TGTGCCAGCAGTTTACGGGGACCCGGATCCTACGAGCAGTACTTC
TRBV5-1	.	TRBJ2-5	CASSVSLYQETQYF	TGCGCCAGCAGCGTTTCCTTATACCAAGAGACCCAGTACTTC
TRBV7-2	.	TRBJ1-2	CASSLVKKPYGYTF	TGTGCCAGCAGCTTAGTCAAGAAACCTTATGGCTACACCTTC
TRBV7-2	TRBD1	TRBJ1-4	CASSLGTGREKLFF	TGTGCCAGCAGCTTAGGGACAGGGAGGGAAAAACTGTTTTTT